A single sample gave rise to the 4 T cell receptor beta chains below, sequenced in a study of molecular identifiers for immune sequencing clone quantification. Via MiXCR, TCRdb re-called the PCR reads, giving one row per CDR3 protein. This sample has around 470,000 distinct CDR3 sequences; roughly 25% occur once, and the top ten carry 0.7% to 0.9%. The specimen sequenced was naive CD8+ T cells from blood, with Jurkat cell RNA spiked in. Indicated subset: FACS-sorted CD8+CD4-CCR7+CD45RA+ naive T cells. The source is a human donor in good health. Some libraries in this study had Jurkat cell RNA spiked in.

This CDR3 is CASSLEDRTYNEQFF. CDR3 in DNA: TGTGCCAGCAGTTTAGAGGACAGGACCTACAATGAGCAGTTCTTC. The J gene is TRBJ2-1, the V gene TRBV28, with TRBD1 matching over 7 bases. From germline, CDR1 is MDHEN and CDR2 SYDVKM. CDR3 size: 15 residues. Trimming at V came to 2 bases and at J to 2 bases, leaving 3 bases not matched to a gene. The full variable domain, rest sourced from reference TRBV28 and TRBJ2-1, is DVKVTQSSRYLVKRTGEKVFLECVQDMDHENMFWYRQDPGLGLRLIYFSYDVKMKEKGDIPEGYSVSREKKERFSLILESASTNQTSMYLCASSLEDRTYNEQFFGPGTRLTVL.

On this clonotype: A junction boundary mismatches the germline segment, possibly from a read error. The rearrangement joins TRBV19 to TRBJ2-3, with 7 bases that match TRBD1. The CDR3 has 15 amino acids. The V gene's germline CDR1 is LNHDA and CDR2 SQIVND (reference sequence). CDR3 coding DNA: TGTGCCAGTAGTGTGACAGGGACCGGCGCAGATACGCCGTATTTT. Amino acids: CASSVTGTGADTPYF.

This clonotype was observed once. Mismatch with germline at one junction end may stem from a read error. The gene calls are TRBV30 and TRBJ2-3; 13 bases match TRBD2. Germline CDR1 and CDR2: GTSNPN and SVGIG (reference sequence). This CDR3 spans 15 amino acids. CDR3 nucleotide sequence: TGTGCCTGGAGCCGGACTAGCGGGAGTACAGATACGCGGTATTTT. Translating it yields CAWSRTSGSTDTRYF.

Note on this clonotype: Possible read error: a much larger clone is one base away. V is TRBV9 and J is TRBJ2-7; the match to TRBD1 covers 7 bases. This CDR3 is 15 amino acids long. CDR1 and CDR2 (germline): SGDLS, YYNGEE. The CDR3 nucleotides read TGTGCCAGCAGCGCGACAGGGAGTACCTCCTACGCGCAGTACTTC. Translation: CASSATGSTSYAQYF.